This TCR beta chain stems from a study of cytomegalovirus exposure and HLA in healthy donors. A remark on this clone: Its antigen is not identified. The DNA is omitted, as the CDR3 cannot be located on it reliably, and the CDR3 follows TCRdb's listing.

All the people who gave samples were healthy bone marrow donors. Study findings and constraints: The study put 150 to 200 TCR beta chains on its list as cytomegalovirus-associated. As a later analysis showed, a missense DCLRE1C variant was linked to trimming of TCR beta V- and J-genes.

Researchers ran the PCR with 60 Vbeta and 13 Jbeta primers. Only in-frame clones appear in the TCRdb table, and some are missing; sequencing was by immunoSEQ multiplex PCR. Here the sample spans under 130,000 clones, more than 70% being singletons. The sequenced sample was PBMCs. The sequence was collected from a man aged 30 to 45 in good health and CMV-seronegative.

CDR3 sequence reads: CASSLGQGFGSGTF. This sequence joins TRBV5-1 and TRBJ1-1; TRBD1, the table's D call, was not compared with the DNA. Germline CDR1 is SGHRS and CDR2 is YFSETQ. Termini included, the CDR3 measures 14 amino acids.